The rows below give T cell receptor beta chains drawn from one sample of a study of Ad26.COV2.S vaccination and SARS-CoV-2 variants. Using immunoSEQ multiplex PCR, the repertoire was profiled, and TCRdb retains in-frame clones only, with some absent. The table shows about 350,000 clones, with 80% to 90% occurring only once. This specimen consisted of peripheral blood, obtained in a trial of Ad26.COV2.S vaccine versus placebo. The receptors stem from a person aged 18 to 59 who received the Ad26.COV2.S COVID-19 vaccine or a placebo. CDR3s include the opening cysteine and the closing phenylalanine or tryptophan.

v_gene	len	j_gene	CDR3aa
TRBV14	12	TRBJ1-2	CASSQFQYGYTF
TRBV19	13	TRBJ2-3	CASKGVPPDTQYF
TRBV12-3/TRBV12-4	13	TRBJ1-2	CASSLMGADGYTF
TRBV5-1	15	TRBJ1-5	CASSLSGASGQPQHF
TRBV4-3	14	TRBJ1-1	CASSQDRAGGEAFF
TRBV5-1	15	TRBJ2-2	CASSPGDSGAGELFF
TRBV12-3/TRBV12-4	12	TRBJ2-7	CASSLRGQGQYF
TRBV21-1	19	TRBJ2-1	CASSKVKEFGRSSYNEQFF
TRBV7-3	13	TRBJ1-1	CASSLNGNTEAFF
TRBV14	16	TRBJ2-3	CASSQQLAGGLNTQYF
TRBV7-6	18	TRBJ1-1	CASRNGQGRKFRDTEAFF
TRBV6-5	15	TRBJ2-5	CASRPRTGLQETQYF
TRBV14	15	TRBJ2-7	CASSHRTGRSYEQYF
TRBV15	15	TRBJ2-1	CATSRETGSYNEQFF
TRBV19	14	TRBJ1-6	CASSIVSSNSPLHF
TRBV14	14	TRBJ2-3	CASSQGTATDTQYF
TRBV6-5	15	TRBJ1-5	CASSLGGLGNQPQHF
TRBV19	16	TRBJ2-7	CASSRSGPRGISEQYF
TRBV27	16	TRBJ1-2	CASSSIPGQGAYGYTF
TRBV30	13	TRBJ1-5	CALQGNSNQPQHF
TRBV19	15	TRBJ1-4	CASSTLYNMEEKLFF
TRBV19	14	TRBJ2-5	CASSTDRGQETQYF
TRBV6-5	12	TRBJ2-1	CATQREVNEQFF
TRBV11-2	16	TRBJ2-5	CASSLPIGTGEETQYF
TRBV6-5	15	TRBJ1-4	CASSDSWTTNEKLFF
TRBV14	13	TRBJ1-1	CASSQFGQAEAFF
TRBV28	17	TRBJ2-5	CASSPLVGTGKRETQYF
TRBV7-2	15	TRBJ2-3	CASSSVITSTDTQYF